The sequence of this TCR beta chain was determined in a study of T cell changes during pregnancy in multiple sclerosis. The CDR3 consists of 18 residues. Germline loops: CDR1 SGHAT, CDR2 FQNNGV. V lost 3 bases to trimming and J lost 3 bases; unmatched junction nucleotides: 14. Produced via immunoSEQ multiplex PCR; TCRdb's table is partial and in-frame only. Of about 40,000 clones in the sample, about 95% are singletons; the top ten hold 1.5% to 2%. This chain links TRBV11-2 with TRBJ1-3; 7 nucleotides agree with TRBD1. Sequenced here: peripheral blood, sampled in the third trimester of pregnancy. The TCR originated in a female donor with multiple sclerosis, enrolled in a pregnancy study. The CDR3, as DNA: TGTGCCAGCAGCTTTCTCTATACGACAGGGAAGGATGGAAACACCATATATTTT. Amino acid sequence: CASSFLYTTGKDGNTIYF.